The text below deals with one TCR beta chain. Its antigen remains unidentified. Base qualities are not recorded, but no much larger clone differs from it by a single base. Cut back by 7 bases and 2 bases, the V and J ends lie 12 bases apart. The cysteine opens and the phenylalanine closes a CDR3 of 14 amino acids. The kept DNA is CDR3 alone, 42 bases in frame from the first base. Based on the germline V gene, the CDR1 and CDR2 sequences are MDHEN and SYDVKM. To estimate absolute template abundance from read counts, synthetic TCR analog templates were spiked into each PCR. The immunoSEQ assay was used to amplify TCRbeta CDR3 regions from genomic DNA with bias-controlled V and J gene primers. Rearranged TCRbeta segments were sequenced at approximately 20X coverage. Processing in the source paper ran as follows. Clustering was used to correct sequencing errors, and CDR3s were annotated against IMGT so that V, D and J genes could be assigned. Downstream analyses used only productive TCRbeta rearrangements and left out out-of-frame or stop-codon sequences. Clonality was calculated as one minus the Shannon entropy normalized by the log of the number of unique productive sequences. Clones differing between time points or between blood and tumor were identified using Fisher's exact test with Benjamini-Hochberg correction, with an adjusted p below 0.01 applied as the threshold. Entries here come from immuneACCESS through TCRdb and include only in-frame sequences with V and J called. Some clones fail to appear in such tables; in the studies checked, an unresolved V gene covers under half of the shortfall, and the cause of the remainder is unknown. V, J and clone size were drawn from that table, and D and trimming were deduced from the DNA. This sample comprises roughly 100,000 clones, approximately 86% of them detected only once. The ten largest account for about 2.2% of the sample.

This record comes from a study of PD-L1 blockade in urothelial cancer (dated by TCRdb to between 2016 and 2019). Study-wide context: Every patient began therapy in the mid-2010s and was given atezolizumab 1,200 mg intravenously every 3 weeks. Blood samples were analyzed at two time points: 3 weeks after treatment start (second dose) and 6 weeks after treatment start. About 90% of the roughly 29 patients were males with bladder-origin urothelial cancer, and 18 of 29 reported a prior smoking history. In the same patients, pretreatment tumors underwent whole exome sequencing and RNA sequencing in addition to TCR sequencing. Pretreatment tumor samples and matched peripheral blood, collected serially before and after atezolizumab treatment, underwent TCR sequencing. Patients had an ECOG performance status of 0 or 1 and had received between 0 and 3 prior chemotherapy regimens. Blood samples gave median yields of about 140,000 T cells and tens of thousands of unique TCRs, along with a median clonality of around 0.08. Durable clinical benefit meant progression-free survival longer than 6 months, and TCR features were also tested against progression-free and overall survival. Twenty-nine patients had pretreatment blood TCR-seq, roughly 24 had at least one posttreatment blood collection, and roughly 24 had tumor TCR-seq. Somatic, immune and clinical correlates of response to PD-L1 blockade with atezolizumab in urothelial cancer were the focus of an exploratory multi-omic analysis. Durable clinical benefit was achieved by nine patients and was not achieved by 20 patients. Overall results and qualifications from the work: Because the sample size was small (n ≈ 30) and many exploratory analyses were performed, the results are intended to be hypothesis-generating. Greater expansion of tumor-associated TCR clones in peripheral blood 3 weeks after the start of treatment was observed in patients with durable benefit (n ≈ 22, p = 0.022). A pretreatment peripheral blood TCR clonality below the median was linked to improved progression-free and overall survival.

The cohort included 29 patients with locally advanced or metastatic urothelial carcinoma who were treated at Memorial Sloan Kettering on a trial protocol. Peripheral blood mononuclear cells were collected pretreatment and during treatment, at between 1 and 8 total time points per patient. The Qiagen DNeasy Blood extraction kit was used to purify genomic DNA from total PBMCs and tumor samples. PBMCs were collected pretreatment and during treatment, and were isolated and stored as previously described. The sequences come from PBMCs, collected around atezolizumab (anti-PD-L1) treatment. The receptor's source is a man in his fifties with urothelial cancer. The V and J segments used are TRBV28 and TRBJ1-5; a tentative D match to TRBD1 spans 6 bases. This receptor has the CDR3 CASNRVKGNQPQHF. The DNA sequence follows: TGTGCCAGCAACAGGGTGAAGGGCAATCAGCCCCAGCATTTT. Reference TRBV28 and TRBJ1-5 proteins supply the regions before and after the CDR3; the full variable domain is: DVKVTQSSRYLVKRTGEKVFLECVQDMDHENMFWYRQDPGLGLRLIYFSYDVKMKEKGDIPEGYSVSREKKERFSLILESASTNQTSMYLCASNRVKGNQPQHFGDGTRLSIL.